Listed below are T cell receptor beta chains from one sample, sequenced in a study of cytomegalovirus exposure and HLA in healthy donors. Sequencing used immunoSEQ multiplex PCR; TCRdb keeps in-frame clones, though not all of them. The sample lists over 150,000 clones; around 83% were seen once. Input material: PBMCs. The receptors were gathered from a girl aged 2-10 years in good health and CMV-seropositive. The CDR3 runs from the conserved cysteine through the conserved F or W. A D gene is named only where the DNA matches it firmly. Only part of the rows carry a size: once, few, many, or a class if the clone is expanded.

clone_size j_call v_call d_call cdr3_nt cdr3_aa
- TRBJ1-5 TRBV6-1 TRBD1 TGTGCCAGCAGGCCCTACAGGGGGGGAGATCAGCCCCAGCATTTT CASRPYRGGDQPQHF
- TRBJ2-7 TRBV5-1 - TGCGCCAGCAGCCCGGCTCCGGGTTTCTCCTACGAGCAGTACTTC CASSPAPGFSYEQYF
- TRBJ1-2 TRBV5-1 TRBD1 TGCGCCAGCAGCCGGGGGACAGGGGAAGTCTATGGCTACACCTTC CASSRGTGEVYGYTF
- TRBJ2-2 TRBV18 - TGTGCCAGCTCACCCGCGACAGTGAACACCGGGGAGCTGTTTTTT CASSPATVNTGELFF
- TRBJ2-1 TRBV5-1 TRBD1 TGCGCCAGCAGTGGGGTAATTGGGACAGGGTCCGATGAGCAGTTCTTC CASSGVIGTGSDEQFF
- TRBJ1-6 TRBV2 TRBD1 TGTGCCAGCAGTGAACAATTGAGGGGGCGTCGGGCCTATAATTCACCCCTCCACTTT CASSEQLRGRRAYNSPLHF
- TRBJ2-7 TRBV27 - TGTGCCAGCAGGGCAGGGTGGTACTACGAGCAGTACTTC CASRAGWYYEQYF
few TRBJ1-1 TRBV4-2 TRBD1 TGTGCCAGCAGCCAAGTGGGGACAGGGGCCTTGAACACTGAAGCTTTCTTT CASSQVGTGALNTEAFF
- TRBJ2-1 TRBV4-2 - TGTGCCAGCAGCCAAGAAATAGCGGACCCTAAAGGTTTTGGGTTCTTC CASSQEIADPKGFGFF
- TRBJ2-5 TRBV4-1 TRBD2 TGCGCCAGCAGCCTAATGGGGACTAGCGGGAGGGAGACCCAGTACTTC CASSLMGTSGRETQYF
- TRBJ1-2 TRBV30 TRBD1 TGTGCCTGGGCGCAGGGGGCTTATGGCTACACCTTC CAWAQGAYGYTF
- TRBJ2-1 TRBV6-5 - TGTGCCAGCCAAATGGTGCCGGGAGAGCAGTTCTTC CASQMVPGEQFF
- TRBJ1-4 TRBV30 - TGTGCCTGGAAGGGACTCGGGGAAAAACTGTTTTTT CAWKGLGEKLFF
- TRBJ1-5 TRBV30 - TGTGCCTGGAGCTCAGGGGATGGTCAGCCCCAGCATTTT CAWSSGDGQPQHF
- TRBJ2-1 TRBV27 TRBD2 TGTGCCAGCAGAACAATACTAGCGGGCTCCTACAATGAGCAGTTCTTC CASRTILAGSYNEQFF
- TRBJ1-5 TRBV28 TRBD1 TGTGCCAGCAGTCCCCGGGGACAGGGTAAAGGACAGCCCCAGCATTTT CASSPRGQGKGQPQHF
- TRBJ2-7 TRBV6-1 - TGTGCCAGCAGTGAAATGGGGCGGACGGACCTCTACGAGCAGTACTTC CASSEMGRTDLYEQYF
- TRBJ2-7 TRBV28 - TGTGCCAGCAGTTCCCGCCGGGACATAGCCTACGAGCAGTACTTC CASSSRRDIAYEQYF
- TRBJ1-6 TRBV18 TRBD1 TGTGCCAGCTCAACCGGACAGGGGCCCTTTTTTAAGGCCCTCCACTTT CASSTGQGPFFKALHF
- TRBJ2-5 TRBV7-8 - TGTGCCAGCAGCTTAGTATTTGAGACCCAGTACTTC CASSLVFETQYF
- TRBJ2-2 TRBV10-3 TRBD2 TGTGCCGCCACCGGGACTAGCAGTAGTAACGGGGAGCTGTTTTTT CAATGTSSSNGELFF
- TRBJ2-1 TRBV29-1 TRBD2 TGCAGCGTTGAAGGGGGACTAGCGGGAAGGTCGGAGCAGTTCTTC CSVEGGLAGRSEQFF
few TRBJ1-1 TRBV5-6 TRBD1 TGTGCCAGCAGCTGGGGGACAGCTGAAGCTTTCTTT CASSWGTAEAFF
- TRBJ1-5 TRBV28 TRBD1 TGTGCCAGCAGTTTATGGGACAGGGGGAATCAGCCCCAGCATTTT CASSLWDRGNQPQHF
- TRBJ1-1 TRBV19 TRBD1 TGTGCCAGCAAAGCCCGGACAGGGATGAACACTGAAGCTTTCTTT CASKARTGMNTEAFF
- TRBJ1-2 TRBV28 - TGTGCCAGCAGTTTAGGCCAGCGTTCCCACTATGGCTACACCTTC CASSLGQRSHYGYTF
once TRBJ1-6 TRBV5-1 - TGCGCCAGCAGCGATCTAAATAATTCACCCCTCCACTTT CASSDLNNSPLHF
- TRBJ2-7 TRBV28 TRBD1 TGTGCCAGCAGTTCCTCCGGGACAGCCATTTTTGGGGAGCAGTACTTC CASSSSGTAIFGEQYF
- TRBJ2-7 TRBV5-4 TRBD1 TGTGCCAGCAGCTCCGAACAGGGGGCTTACGAGCAGTACTTC CASSSEQGAYEQYF
- TRBJ1-1 TRBV28 TRBD1 TGTGCCAGCAGTTTTACAGGGGTGGTAACTGAAGCTTTCTTT CASSFTGVVTEAFF
- TRBJ1-1 TRBV7-6 TRBD1 TGTGCCAGCGGGACCATACAGGGGATGAACACTGAAGCTTTCTTT CASGTIQGMNTEAFF
- TRBJ1-6 TRBV23-1 - TGCGCCAGCAGTCCTTTGGGGGCGCAGGTCCTACCCCTCCACTTT CASSPLGAQVLPLHF
- TRBJ1-4 TRBV9 TRBD1 TGTGCCAGCAGCGTAGGGCCCGGACAGGCCGGCGAAAAACTGTTTTTT CASSVGPGQAGEKLFF
once TRBJ1-2 TRBV10-1 - TGCGCCAGCAGTGAGTCATTTACCCCGGGACACATGAATCGTATGGGGTATTTCGACACCTTC CASSESFTPGHMNRMGYFDTF
- TRBJ2-7 TRBV23-1 - TGCGCCAGCCCCCGCGAGCAGTACTTC CASPREQYF
- TRBJ2-7 TRBV10-3 - TGTGCCATCAGTGAGTCGCCGAGACAGGCCTACGAGCAGTACTTC CAISESPRQAYEQYF
few TRBJ1-1 TRBV2 TRBD1 TGTGCCAGCAGTGAGCCGACAGGGGTGAACACTGAAGCTTTCTTT CASSEPTGVNTEAFF
once TRBJ1-2 TRBV30 - TGTGCCCGATCCGACAGGCGCGGCTACACCTTC CARSDRRGYTF
once TRBJ1-2 TRBV27 - TGTGCCAGCAGTTTAAGGGGAAGCTATGGCTACACCTTC CASSLRGSYGYTF
- TRBJ1-5 TRBV7-2 - TGTGCCAGCAGCTTAGTGATGGTGGGGCTAGGGCAGCCCCAGCATTTT CASSLVMVGLGQPQHF
- TRBJ2-7 TRBV5-5 - TGTGCCAGCAGCTTGGCTGGCAGCGCCTACGAGCAGTACTTC CASSLAGSAYEQYF
- TRBJ2-3 TRBV7-3 TRBD2 TGTGCCAGCAGCTCTACTAGCGGGGGGAAAGACACAGATACGCAGTATTTT CASSSTSGGKDTDTQYF
- TRBJ1-1 TRBV29-1 - TGCAGCGTTGGCTCGAGGGGACAATCGAACACTGAAGCTTTCTTT CSVGSRGQSNTEAFF
- TRBJ2-1 TRBV5-4 - TGTGCCAGCAGCTTTCGAGCCTCCAATGAGCAGTTCTTC CASSFRASNEQFF
- TRBJ2-1 TRBV7-6 TRBD2 TGTGCCAGCAGCTCCAACGGCGGGAGGGCCTTTGAGCAGTTCTTC CASSSNGGRAFEQFF
- TRBJ2-7 TRBV7-2 - TGTGCCAGCAGCTTAACACCCTCCTACGAGCAGTACTTC CASSLTPSYEQYF
- TRBJ2-6 TRBV7-2 - TGTGCCAGCAGCTCACGAGCGGGTCAGGGTGGGGCCAACGTCCTGACTTTC CASSSRAGQGGANVLTF
- TRBJ2-1 TRBV5-1 TRBD2 TGCGCCAGCAGCACCGGACTAGCGGTCTCCTACAATGAGCAGTTCTTC CASSTGLAVSYNEQFF